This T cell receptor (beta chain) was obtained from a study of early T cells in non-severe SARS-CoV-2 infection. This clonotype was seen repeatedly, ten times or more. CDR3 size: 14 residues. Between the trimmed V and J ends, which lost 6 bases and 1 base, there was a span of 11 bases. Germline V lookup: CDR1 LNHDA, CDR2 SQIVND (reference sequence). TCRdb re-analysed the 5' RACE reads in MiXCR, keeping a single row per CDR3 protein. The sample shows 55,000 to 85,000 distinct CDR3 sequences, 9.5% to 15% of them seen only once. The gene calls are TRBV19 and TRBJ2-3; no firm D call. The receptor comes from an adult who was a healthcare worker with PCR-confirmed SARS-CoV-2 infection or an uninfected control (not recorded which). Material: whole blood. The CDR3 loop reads CASRSAQGTDTQYF. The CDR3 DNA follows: TGTGCCAGTAGATCAGCGCAGGGCACAGATACGCAGTATTTT.